This T cell receptor beta chain derives from a study of blood T cell repertoires in COVID-19. Turning to the study itself: From the United States, Italy and Spain came samples of acute and convalescent COVID-19. T cells, B-cell-depleted T cells, or PBMCs provided the cDNA or gDNA that served as material.

Method: immunoSEQ multiplex PCR; TCRdb's copy keeps in-frame clones and lacks some. This table has under 200,000 clones, roughly 88% appearing once. This clone appeared a few times. This receptor was identified in a woman in her sixties or seventies with acute or convalescent COVID-19. Source material: peripheral blood.

The CDR3 region has the DNA TGTGCCAGCAGCGGGGCTAATGAAAAACTGTTTTTT. This gives the protein CASSGANEKLFF. V gene TRBV2 combines with J gene TRBJ1-4; the D is unclear. The length of the CDR3 is 12 residues. Per germline, CDR1 SNHLY and CDR2 FYNNEI. The V gene lost 6 bases and the J gene lost 3 bases, with 5 bases spanning the gap.